A selection of T cell receptor beta chains follows, all from one sample in a study of high-grade serous ovarian cancer treatment subgroups. This table comes from immunoSEQ multiplex PCR, and its TCRdb copy is limited to in-frame clones, with some not included. The sample records some 15,000 clones, about nine tenths being singletons. Input material: tumor tissue. These receptors all come from a human donor with high-grade serous ovarian cancer. CDR3s include the opening cysteine and the closing phenylalanine or tryptophan. Fields, in order: clone size, V gene, J gene, D gene, CDR3 DNA, CDR3 protein. The D gene is left open where the match is weak. Rows give clone size only sometimes, using once, few, many, or a class for an expanded clone.

-	TRBV27	TRBJ2-3	-	TGTGCCAGCAGCGGGGGCCTTGTTGGTACAGATACGCAGTATTTT	CASSGGLVGTDTQYF
-	TRBV18	TRBJ1-1	-	TGTGCCAGCTCACCCGCACCCCAAGGGGAAGCTTTCTTT	CASSPAPQGEAFF
few	TRBV7-9	TRBJ1-5	TRBD1	TGTGCCAGCGGCACGACAGGGGGTAGAAATCAGCCCCAGCATTTT	CASGTTGGRNQPQHF
-	TRBV5-1	TRBJ2-2	-	TGCGCCAGCAGCTTGGAGGGGGGGACCGGGGAGCTGTTTTTT	CASSLEGGTGELFF
-	TRBV6-1	TRBJ1-2	-	TGTGCCAGCAGTGAAGCGCAATCAGGAAGGTATGGCTACACCTTC	CASSEAQSGRYGYTF
-	TRBV2	TRBJ2-7	-	TGTGCCAGCAGGACAGACCGCTACGAGCAGTACTTC	CASRTDRYEQYF
once	TRBV2	TRBJ1-6	TRBD1	TGTGCCAGCAGTGACGACAGGGGGTATCGATCACCCCTCCACTTT	CASSDDRGYRSPLHF
-	TRBV9	TRBJ2-7	-	TGTGCCAGCAGCACACAGAGTAGCTCCTACGAGCAGTACTTC	CASSTQSSSYEQYF
-	TRBV4-3	TRBJ1-4	-	TGCGCCAGCAGCCAAGACAGGGCGAATGAAAAACTGTTTTTT	CASSQDRANEKLFF
-	TRBV4-3	TRBJ2-7	-	TGCGCCAGCAGCCAAAGGGCAGCTTTCTACGAGCAGTACTTC	CASSQRAAFYEQYF
-	TRBV6-9	TRBJ1-5	-	TGTGCCAGCAGTTTCCTAGGGACCAATCAGCCCCAGCATTTT	CASSFLGTNQPQHF
-	TRBV27	TRBJ2-2	-	TGTGCCAGCAGTTTATTCCAGGGGACCTACCAGAACACCGGGGAGCTGTTTTTT	CASSLFQGTYQNTGELFF
-	TRBV7-2	TRBJ1-2	TRBD1	TGTGCCAGCAGCTTAGATACAGGGGGGAACTATGGCTACACCTTC	CASSLDTGGNYGYTF
-	TRBV7-3	TRBJ1-3	-	TGTGCCAGCAGCTTATCGGGGGGGTATGGAAACACCATATATTTT	CASSLSGGYGNTIYF
-	TRBV5-1	TRBJ2-1	-	TGCGCCAGCAGCTCTACCGGAGGGCCCCTTGAGCAGTTCTTC	CASSSTGGPLEQFF
once	TRBV6-4	TRBJ2-3	-	TGTGCCAGCAGTGAGGGCCGGGGCCGTAGCACAGATACGCAGTATTTT	CASSEGRGRSTDTQYF
-	TRBV7-3	TRBJ2-2	-	TGTGCCAGCAGCTTAGGGGGGACGCGAAACACCGGGGAGCTGTTTTTT	CASSLGGTRNTGELFF
-	TRBV19	TRBJ1-1	TRBD1	TGTGCCAGTAGTTCCCGACAGGGGGAACTGCGCACTGAAGCTTTCTTT	CASSSRQGELRTEAFF
-	TRBV5-1	TRBJ2-7	TRBD1	TGCGCCAGCAGCTGGACAGGGGGCGAGCAGTACTTC	CASSWTGGEQYF
-	TRBV27	TRBJ2-3	TRBD2	TGTGCCAGCCCCTTCTGGTCTAGCGGGGGGTTTAGAGATACGCAGTATTTT	CASPFWSSGGFRDTQYF
-	TRBV7-2	TRBJ2-4	-	TGTGCCAGCAGCTTAGCCTGGGGGGCAAAGAACATTCAGTACTTC	CASSLAWGAKNIQYF
few	TRBV6-5	TRBJ2-7	-	TGTGCCAGCAGCCGGCAGGGGTTTCACGAGCAGTACTTC	CASSRQGFHEQYF
-	TRBV9	TRBJ2-2	-	TGTGCCAGCAGCGTGGGGACGTCCTACACGACCGGGGAGCTGTTTTTT	CASSVGTSYTTGELFF
-	TRBV19	TRBJ1-5	TRBD1	TGTGCCAGTAGTACTTGGACAGGGGACAATCAGCCCCAGCATTTT	CASSTWTGDNQPQHF
-	TRBV7-9	TRBJ2-2	TRBD1	TGTGCCAGCAGCTTAGCCCCAGGACAGGGTTTCGGGGAGCTGTTTTTT	CASSLAPGQGFGELFF
-	TRBV28	TRBJ2-7	TRBD1	TGTGCCAGCAGACCGACGAAGACAGGGTGGGTACTCTACGAGCAGTACTTC	CASRPTKTGWVLYEQYF
-	TRBV29-1	TRBJ2-1	-	TGCAGCGTTGAATGGACAACCTTTTACAATGAGCAGTTCTTC	CSVEWTTFYNEQFF
-	TRBV4-1	TRBJ2-7	TRBD2	TGCGCCAGCAGCCAAGAGGGACTAGCGGACGTCGAGCAGTACTTC	CASSQEGLADVEQYF
few	TRBV7-9	TRBJ1-2	-	TGTGCCAGCAGCTTAGGGGATTATGGCTACACCTTC	CASSLGDYGYTF
-	TRBV30	TRBJ2-1	TRBD2	TGTGCCTGGAACCTAGCGGGGTCCAATGAGCAGTTCTTC	CAWNLAGSNEQFF
-	TRBV18	TRBJ1-1	-	TGTGCCAGCTCACCACCGACCTGGCCAAGAGGGACTGAAGCTTTCTTT	CASSPPTWPRGTEAFF
-	TRBV28	TRBJ1-2	-	TGTGCCAGCAGTTCTCCTCAGGGATACTATGGCTACACCTTC	CASSSPQGYYGYTF
-	TRBV19	TRBJ2-6	-	TGTGCCAGTTCTGGACATTTCGGTGGGGCCAACGTCCTGACTTTC	CASSGHFGGANVLTF
-	TRBV4-2	TRBJ2-7	TRBD1	TGTGCCAGCAGCCAAGTAGGGACAGGGGGGGACGAGCAGTACTTC	CASSQVGTGGDEQYF
-	TRBV4-3	TRBJ2-1	TRBD1	TGCGCCAGCAGCCGCAAAGCCGGGACAGGGACCAATGAGCAGTTCTTC	CASSRKAGTGTNEQFF
-	TRBV6-5	TRBJ2-3	-	TGTGCCAGCACCTCGCGGAGCAGGGGAGGGGATACGCAGTATTTT	CASTSRSRGGDTQYF
few	TRBV5-1	TRBJ2-2	TRBD2	TGCGCCAGCAGCATTAGCGGGGGGAACACCGGGGAGCTGTTTTTT	CASSISGGNTGELFF
-	TRBV14	TRBJ2-3	TRBD2	TGTGCCAGCAGCCAAGGACTAGCGCCGACAGATACGCAGTATTTT	CASSQGLAPTDTQYF
-	TRBV6-1	TRBJ2-7	TRBD1	TGTGCCAGCAGTCCCGTGACAGGGTCAGCCTACGAGCAGTACTTC	CASSPVTGSAYEQYF